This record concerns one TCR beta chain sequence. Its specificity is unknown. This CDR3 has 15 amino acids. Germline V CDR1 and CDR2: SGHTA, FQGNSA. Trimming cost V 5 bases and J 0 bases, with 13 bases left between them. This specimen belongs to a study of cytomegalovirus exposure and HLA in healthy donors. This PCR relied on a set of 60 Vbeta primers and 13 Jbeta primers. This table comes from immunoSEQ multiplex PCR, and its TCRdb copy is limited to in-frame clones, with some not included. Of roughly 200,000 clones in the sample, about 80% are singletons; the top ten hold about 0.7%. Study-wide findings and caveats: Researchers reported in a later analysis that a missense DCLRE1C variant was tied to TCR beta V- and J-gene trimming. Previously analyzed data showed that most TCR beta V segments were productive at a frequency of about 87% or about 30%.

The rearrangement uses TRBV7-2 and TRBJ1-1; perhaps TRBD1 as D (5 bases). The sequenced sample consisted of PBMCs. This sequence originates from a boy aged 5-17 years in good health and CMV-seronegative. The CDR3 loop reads CASSPKAGMNTEAFF. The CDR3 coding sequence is TGTGCCAGCAGCCCTAAGGCAGGGATGAACACTGAAGCTTTCTTT.